The 27 T cell receptor beta chains given below trace back to one sample, sequenced in a study of identical twins. Using its own MiXCR run on the 5' RACE reads, TCRdb lists one record per CDR3 protein. Here the sample spans some 710,000 distinct CDR3 sequences, approximately 6.1% being singletons. The specimen sequenced was naive T cells sorted from blood. The receptors derive from a man between 18 and 29 years old in good health.

This clonotype was observed many times. This chain uses TRBV9 with TRBJ2-2, with a possible D match to TRBD2 (6 bases). Trimming removed 0 bases at V and 6 bases at J, with 21 bases between. The CDR3 runs to 18 residues. Germline assignment: CDR1 SGDLS and CDR2 YYNGEE. The CDR3 nucleotides are TGTGCCAGCAGCGTAGAAAGTATAGGACTAACGCGGGCCGGGGAGCTGTTTTTT. Its translation: CASSVESIGLTRAGELFF.

This clonotype has a handful of counts. The chain combines TRBV12-3 or TRBV12-4 with TRBJ2-1; tentative D call: TRBD2 (6 bases). V shed 3 bases and J shed 5 bases, with 11 bases lying between them. This CDR3 is 14 amino acids long. The CDR3 DNA reads TGTGCCAGCAGTTTTATGGGACTGAACAATGAGCAGTTCTTC. Protein: CASSFMGLNNEQFF.

Notes on this clonotype: A much larger clone sits a single nucleotide away, making a read error possible. The J gene is TRBJ1-1, the V gene TRBV25-1; D not resolved. This CDR3 has 16 amino acids. Germline values: CDR1 MGHDK, CDR2 SYGVNS. In DNA, the CDR3 is TGTGCCATCAGTGAACGGGTACGGCTCCTGAACACTGAAGCTTTCTTT. Residues: CAISERVRLLNTEAFF.

This clonotype was seen ten or more times. The V and J genes are TRBV6-1 and TRBJ2-2; D might be TRBD1 or TRBD2, each matching 5 bases. The CDR3 has 14 residues. Trimming took off 8 bases at V and 4 bases at J, with 14 bases between the two ends. Germline V gene lookup returns CDR1 MNHNS and CDR2 SASEGT. CDR3 protein: CASSRDVSTGELFF. The DNA for the CDR3 is TGTGCCAGCTCCCGGGACGTATCCACCGGGGAGCTGTTTTTT.

The CDR3 sequence is CASSPIGEVGYGYTF. The CDR3 region has the DNA TGTGCCAGCAGCCCAATCGGGGAAGTGGGCTATGGCTACACCTTC. The chain joins TRBV13 to TRBJ1-2; no clear D. CDR3 length: 15 amino acids. V gave up 5 bases and J gave up 4 bases, with 17 bases separating them. Germline CDR1 PRHDT, CDR2 FYEKMQ (reference sequence).

This clonotype was recorded many times. J is TRBJ2-1 and V is TRBV9; D unresolved. There are 16 residues in the CDR3. Germline CDR1 SGDLS, CDR2 YYNGEE. V was clipped by 0 bases and J by 0 bases, with 10 bases between them. For the CDR3, the DNA is TGTGCCAGCAGCGTAGGTGGTAGGAACTCCTACAATGAGCAGTTCTTC. This gives the protein CASSVGGRNSYNEQFF.

This clonotype appeared a few times. The chain joins TRBV7-8 to TRBJ2-2; TRBD1 or TRBD2 may be the D gene (5 bases each). The length of the CDR3 is 15 residues. CDR1 and CDR2 (germline): SGHVS, FQNEAQ. V shed 5 bases and J shed 3 bases, with 13 bases lying between them. The CDR3 DNA is TGTGCCAGCAGCGAAAGAAGGGACGACACCGGGGAGCTGTTTTTT. Protein: CASSERRDDTGELFF.

This clonotype was observed at least ten times. The rearrangement uses TRBV20-1 and TRBJ2-1; 8 positions agree with TRBD1. Germline V gene lookup returns CDR1 DFQATT and CDR2 SNEGSKA (reference sequence). CDR3 length equals 14 residues. The trim removed 0 bases at V and 2 bases at J, leaving 0 bases unmatched. The CDR3 loop reads CSARDRGPYNEQFF. In DNA form, the CDR3 reads TGCAGTGCTAGAGACAGGGGGCCCTACAATGAGCAGTTCTTC.

This clonotype was detected many times. V is TRBV25-1 and J is TRBJ1-4; D not resolved. This CDR3 is built from 19 residues. Germline assignment: CDR1 MGHDK and CDR2 SYGVNS. V shed 2 bases and J shed 5 bases, with 24 bases lying between them. The CDR3 loop is CASSEVAYRIGGLNEKLFF. In DNA, the CDR3 is TGTGCCAGCAGTGAAGTAGCTTATAGAATAGGAGGTCTGAATGAAAAACTGTTTTTT.

V and J are TRBV12-3 or TRBV12-4 and TRBJ2-1, with a tentative D call TRBD2 (6 bases). With 1 base removed from V and 0 bases from J, the gap between germline ends came to 16 bases. The CDR3 extends over 18 amino acids. CDR3 bases: TGTGCCAGCAGTTTAGTGGAAGGGAGCGGGCTCTCCTACAATGAGCAGTTCTTC. Amino acids: CASSLVEGSGLSYNEQFF.

The sample holds many counts of this clonotype. This chain links TRBV6-1 with TRBJ1-6; no definite D call. Germline CDR1 MNHNS, CDR2 SASEGT. CDR3 length: 16 amino acids. V lost 6 bases and J lost 10, with 22 bases in between. DNA of the CDR3: TGTGCCAGCAGGCTAAAGGACGTTGCCCGTCCGTCACCCCTCCACTTT. It codes for CASRLKDVARPSPLHF.

This clonotype was counted a few times. The chain employs TRBV7-9 and TRBJ1-3, with D tentatively TRBD1 (5 bases). This CDR3 has 17 residues. Trimming pared 4 bases from V and 0 bases from J, leaving 16 bases between. Germline V lookup: CDR1 SEHNR, CDR2 FQNEAQ (reference sequence). In DNA, the CDR3 is TGTGCCAGCAGCTCGAGGTGGGGACTCAGCTCTGGAAACACCATATATTTT. Translation gives CASSSRWGLSSGNTIYF.

Ten or more counts support this clonotype. This chain joins TRBV5-1 and TRBJ2-2, with 15 bases that match TRBD2. The CDR3 is 19 residues long. Trimming at V came to 2 bases and at J to 1 base, leaving 6 bases not matched to a gene. In germline, CDR1 is SGHRS, CDR2 YFSETQ. The CDR3 DNA reads TGCGCCAGCAGCTTCGTTGGACTAGCGGGAGGGGTGAACACCGGGGAGCTGTTTTTT. This translates into CASSFVGLAGGVNTGELFF.

The V call is TRBV6-2 or TRBV6-3, the J call TRBJ1-1; D uncertain. V gave up 3 bases and J gave up 0 bases, with 14 bases separating them. CDR3 size: 16 residues. Germline CDR1 MNHEY, CDR2 SVGEGT. The CDR3 DNA sequence: TGTGCCAGCAGTTATTTTAACGTGGGGATGAACACTGAAGCTTTCTTT. Translated, it gives CASSYFNVGMNTEAFF.

The chain recombines TRBV11-2 with TRBJ1-6, with TRBD1 as a possible D gene (6 bases). CDR3 length equals 16 residues. V was trimmed by 3 bases and J by 7 bases, leaving 16 bases between them. CDR1 is SGHAT and CDR2 is FQNNGV in the germline V gene. The CDR3 protein is CASSFGPHRVNSPLHF. Written as DNA, the CDR3 is TGTGCCAGCAGCTTCGGGCCGCACAGGGTGAATTCACCCCTCCACTTT.

The chain links TRBV29-1 to TRBJ2-5; D is possibly TRBD1 (5 bases). The CDR3 spans 11 residues. The germline CDR1 and CDR2 sequences are SQVTM and ANQGSEA. Trimming left V 6 bases short and J 7 bases short, with 12 bases between. DNA of the CDR3: TGCAGCGTCCCAGGGCACGGGACCCAGTACTTC. It yields the protein CSVPGHGTQYF.

At least ten counts were recorded for this clonotype. The chain is built from TRBV10-3 and TRBJ1-2; D not resolved. Germline V gene lookup returns CDR1 ENHRY and CDR2 SYGVKD. Trimming removed 2 bases from V and 0 bases from J, with 7 bases in between. This CDR3 region has 14 residues. CDR3 sequence reads: CAISETYTNYGYTF. In DNA form, the CDR3 reads TGTGCCATCAGTGAGACTTACACTAACTATGGCTACACCTTC.

The chain employs TRBV7-2 and TRBJ1-2; the D gene is possibly TRBD1 (5 bases). The ends were cut back, 4 bases at V and 5 bases at J, with 17 bases in the middle. Germline loops: CDR1 SGHTA, CDR2 FQGNSA. The CDR3 is made up of 15 amino acids. As DNA, the CDR3 is TGTGCCAGCAGCTCATCCTCCGGGACTATATATGGCTACACCTTC. It encodes CASSSSSGTIYGYTF.

This clonotype appeared a few times. J is TRBJ2-3 and V is TRBV4-3; a weak D match, TRBD2 (5 bases). CDR1 and CDR2 (germline): LGHNA, YSLEER. CDR3 size: 16 residues. Trimming pared 0 bases from V and 4 bases from J, leaving 14 bases between. The CDR3 spells CASSQEAGGSPDTQYF. Here the CDR3 DNA reads TGCGCCAGCAGCCAAGAGGCGGGCGGGTCTCCAGATACGCAGTATTTT.

This clonotype appeared many times. The V gene is TRBV12-3 or TRBV12-4, the J gene TRBJ1-2, with D unresolved. There are 13 residues in the CDR3. Trimming removed 2 bases from V and 7 bases from J, with 11 bases in between. The CDR3: CASSLRVIGGYTF. The DNA of the CDR3 is TGTGCCAGCAGTTTAAGGGTAATTGGTGGCTACACCTTC.

This clonotype was picked up many times. The chain links TRBV7-9 to TRBJ2-1; perhaps TRBD2 as D (5 bases). Germline CDR1 reads SEHNR; CDR2 reads FQNEAQ (reference sequence). The CDR3 totals 14 residues. V was shortened by 0 bases and J by 5 bases, with 8 bases between the two germline ends. CDR3 sequence (DNA): TGTGCCAGCAGCTTAGCAGTCGGGGACAATGAGCAGTTCTTC. Encoded protein: CASSLAVGDNEQFF.

This clonotype has a handful of counts. The rearrangement links TRBV7-9 to TRBJ2-7, with no clear D. Between the trimmed V and J ends, which lost 4 bases and 7 bases, there was a span of 14 bases. The CDR3 length is 13 residues. Germline values: CDR1 SEHNR, CDR2 FQNEAQ (reference sequence). CDR3: CASSSGRPEEQYF. Here the CDR3 DNA reads TGTGCCAGCAGCTCTGGCCGCCCAGAGGAGCAGTACTTC.

This clonotype came up a few times. The chain recombines TRBV7-6 with TRBJ2-7; perhaps D is TRBD1 or TRBD2 (5 bases each). The CDR3 runs to 16 residues. V lost 4 bases, J lost 1 base, and 17 bases lay in between. Germline CDR1 is SGHVS and CDR2 is FNYEAQ. The CDR3 spells CASSSVGDPNSYEQYF. Here the CDR3 DNA reads TGTGCCAGCAGCTCGGTTGGGGACCCTAATTCCTACGAGCAGTACTTC.

This clonotype was counted at least ten times. The rearrangement joins TRBV7-9 to TRBJ2-7, with unresolved D. This CDR3 region has 16 residues. Trimming stripped 4 bases from V and 2 bases from J, with 18 bases between. Germline lookup yields CDR1 SEHNR and CDR2 FQNEAQ (reference sequence). The CDR3 region has the DNA TGTGCCAGCAGCTACCCCCAGGCCTCTATGCCCTACGAGCAGTACTTC. It encodes CASSYPQASMPYEQYF.

This clonotype was observed a handful of times. The rearrangement uses TRBV14 and TRBJ2-3; the match to TRBD2 covers 11 bases. CDR3 length equals 18 residues. CDR1 is SGHDN, CDR2 FVKESK, per germline. V was pared by 4 bases and J by 2 bases, with 11 bases of the junction left unmatched. CDR3 bases: TGTGCCAGCAGCCCCGGCGGGCTAGCGGGAGGAATCACAGATACGCAGTATTTT. It encodes CASSPGGLAGGITDTQYF.

The table lists this clonotype with many counts. The chain recombines TRBV28 with TRBJ2-7; no clear D gene. The CDR3 contains 14 residues. The germline V gene has CDR1 MDHEN and CDR2 SYDVKM. V was cut by 6 bases and J by 4 bases, with 16 bases left in between. CDR3 nucleotides: TGTGCCAGCAGCCCCGGGCTAGTTGGGTACGAGCAGTACTTC. This sequence encodes CASSPGLVGYEQYF.

This clonotype was observed a handful of times. The V gene is TRBV2, the J gene TRBJ1-1; D remains unclear. The CDR3 extends over 13 amino acids. Trimming took 7 bases from V and 6 from J, leaving 15 bases between them. Germline CDR1 is SNHLY and CDR2 is FYNNEI. CDR3: CASIKYHRSEAFF. Written as DNA, the CDR3 is TGTGCCAGCATTAAATATCACCGGTCTGAAGCTTTCTTT. Using reference TRBV2 and TRBJ1-1 for the parts outside the CDR3, the full variable domain is EPEVTQTPSHQVTQMGQEVILRCVPISNHLYFYWYRQILGQKVEFLVSFYNNEISEKSEIFDDQFSVERPDGSNFTLKIRSTKLEDSAMYFCASIKYHRSEAFFGQGTRLTVV.